The T cell receptor (beta chain) described here comes from a study of blood T cell repertoires in COVID-19. Assay used: immunoSEQ multiplex PCR; TCRdb lists only in-frame clones, some missing. The table lists approximately 300,000 clones, about nine tenths of them singletons, with roughly 4% in the top ten. Germline CDR1 and CDR2: KGHSH and LQKENI. This CDR3 is built from 16 residues. After removal of 4 bases from V and 1 base from J, the junction contained 7 bases not matched to a gene. Participant age was about 18 to 89 years, and participants resided in fewer than 25 US areas. The clonotype comes from a man aged 25 to 45 who had recovered from COVID-19. Sequencing was performed on PBMCs or T cells enriched from blood (not recorded which). The chain has TRBV18 and TRBJ2-7; 10 bases map to TRBD2. The DNA for the CDR3 is TGTGCCAGCTCACAAACCATAGCGGGAGGTTCCTACGAGCAGTACTTC. Translating it yields CASSQTIAGGSYEQYF.